The sequence of this TCR beta chain was determined in a study of shared clonotypes between healthy human individuals (TCRdb year 2020). Some background on the complete study: The cohort comprised a couple of women and a few men aged 18 to 49 years. To estimate repertoire size and how much clonotype sharing occurs between individuals, the study deeply sequenced the blood TCR repertoires of roughly 5 healthy adults. For each donor, three plates each were used for CD4 naive and CD4 memory, two plates were used for CD8 naive, and one plate was used for CD8 memory. Between about 0.85 and 9.5 billion PBMCs per donor were obtained by leukapheresis. To increase sequencing depth and limit assay-specific biases, TCR repertoire library preparation and sequencing were carried out by different laboratories using diverse techniques.

TCR CDR3 regions were amplified from genomic DNA by multiplex PCR using the deep immunoSEQ assay. Extracted genomic DNA from each cell subset was spread evenly across all wells of several immunoSEQ 96-well plates, with each plate serving as a replicate. For sorted subsets, roughly 190 ng of genomic DNA, equivalent to 25,000 to 35,000 T cell genomes, went into each replicate PCR. Purified libraries were quantified with a Qubit 3.0 fluorometer, sized on a Bioanalyzer 2100, and re-quantified with the KAPA Library Quantification kit. A separate single-read 150-cycle Illumina NextSeq 550 flow cell was used to sequence each immunoSEQ 96-well plate. Concerning the study's data processing: The immunoSEQ output contained only junctional sequences without quality scores, so filtering could not match that applied to full-length reads. To assign V/J genes and CDR3, sequences were annotated using PyIR, a Python wrapper for IgBLAST v1.9, with IMGT germline references. Reads were removed for weak V/J assignments (E-value above 1e-6), missing CDR3, stop codons, out-of-frame junctions, or ambiguous translated residues. V3J clonotypes were defined as sequences sharing an identical inferred V gene, J gene, and CDR3 amino acid sequence. Percentage overlap between repertoires was calculated by dividing the number of shared unique clonotypes by the size of the smaller repertoire. RTK rarefaction, the Chao1 estimator, and Recon v2.1 estimates of unobserved clonotypes were used to assess repertoire richness. Generation probabilities for all TCRbeta clonotypes obtained by the gDNA method from four donors were computed using OLGA. TCRdb holds this immuneACCESS table with in-frame rearrangements only. Some clones are missing; in checked studies, unresolved V genes explain under half, and the rest has no known cause. D and trimming were read from the DNA, whereas the V and J calls and clone size are those reported in that table. For this sample there are 950,000 to 1,100,000 clones; about 76% appear just once. The ten top clones hold 1.4% of the sample.

Findings and caveats that apply to the study as a whole: Rarefaction of sorted-subset datasets indicated incomplete sequencing despite the large sequencing depth. About 5% of naive CD4, 3% to 3.5% of naive CD8, about 2.1% of memory CD4, and about 0.4% of memory CD8 clonotypes were shared across four donors. Because the study included only a small number of donors, the genetic and exposure-history diversity represented was limited. Pairwise subsampling led to the expectation that sequencing depth would affect the degree of clonotype sharing among donors. Compared with non-shared clonotypes, clonotypes shared by all four sorted-subset donors had higher generation probabilities. Sampling was limited to blood, and TCR repertoires in tissue likely differ from TCR repertoires in blood. Estimated clonotype richness was generally larger for naive than for memory subsets.

The germline V gene (reference sequence) specifies LNHDA as CDR1 and SQIVND as CDR2. The CDR3 starts with the cysteine, ends with the phenylalanine, and has 13 residues. The kept DNA is CDR3 alone, 39 bases in frame from the first base. V loses 1 base, J loses 3 bases, and the germline ends lie 7 bases apart. The donors were healthy, HIV-negative adults who had no recently reported acute infections or vaccinations. All donors were Caucasian adults living in Nashville, Tennessee, USA. Magnetic negative selection was used to enrich CD4+ T cells, after which naive cells were positively selected on CD45RA and the negative fraction became the memory subset. Blood was obtained by leukapheresis, after which PBMCs were separated by Ficoll-Histopaque density gradient centrifugation and cryopreserved in liquid nitrogen vapor phase. Purity and quantity of every magnetically sorted T cell population were checked by analytical flow cytometry. Each sorted fraction had its genomic DNA isolated and then quantified by UV absorbance on a Nanodrop 2000c.

Regarding this clone: Its binding antigen is unknown. Base qualities are not provided; no much larger clone lies one nucleotide away.

This clonotype originated in a man aged 18-30 years in good health. Sequenced input: memory CD4+ T cells sorted from blood. The cell subset or site label corresponds to: CD45RA-negative fraction. The V and J genes are TRBV19 and TRBJ2-7; there is no confident call for the D gene. The CDR3 in this case is CASSIGGFYEQYF. The sequence in DNA is TGTGCCAGTAGTATAGGCGGTTTCTACGAGCAGTACTTC.